This T cell receptor beta chain was observed in a study of T cell repertoires in cytomegalovirus infection. V lost 0 bases and J lost 1; bases outside the gene matches: 7. This CDR3 contains 18 residues. The germline CDR1 and CDR2 sequences are LGHNA and YNFKEQ. TCRdb called the reads again in MiXCR, with one record for every CDR3 protein. The table shows 200,000 or so distinct CDR3 sequences, with 28% occurring only once. The chain is built from TRBV4-2 and TRBJ2-5; 11 nucleotides line up with TRBD2. This clonotype originated in a human donor in good health (CMV status not recorded). Some clones in this sample may be carry-over from other donors' samples. Sequenced sample: PBMCs. The CDR3 DNA sequence: TGTGCCAGCAGCCAAGATGTAAGGCTAGCGGGGGGCCAAGAGACCCAGTACTTC. It yields the protein CASSQDVRLAGGQETQYF.